This T cell receptor beta chain was obtained from a study of blood T cell repertoires in COVID-19. Trimming cost V 4 bases and J 6 bases; bases outside gene matches: 6. Germline V lookup: CDR1 LNHDA, CDR2 SQIVND (reference sequence). The CDR3 sequence is 14 residues long. Per the study methods: Reference gene primer amplification yielded estimated nucleated cell counts. Sequencing was performed with immunoSEQ multiplex PCR; in TCRdb, only in-frame clones are kept and a portion is missing. V, J and clone size were drawn from that table, and D and trimming were deduced from the DNA. The profile shows roughly 180,000 clones, approximately 80% of them singletons.

This chain connects TRBV19 to TRBJ1-2; 9 positions agree with TRBD1. The source is a human donor in a cohort sampled during active COVID-19. The sample consisted of peripheral blood. The CDR3 loop is CASSKNRGLDGYTF. In nucleotides, the CDR3 is TGTGCCAGTAGTAAGAACAGGGGGCTTGATGGCTACACCTTC.